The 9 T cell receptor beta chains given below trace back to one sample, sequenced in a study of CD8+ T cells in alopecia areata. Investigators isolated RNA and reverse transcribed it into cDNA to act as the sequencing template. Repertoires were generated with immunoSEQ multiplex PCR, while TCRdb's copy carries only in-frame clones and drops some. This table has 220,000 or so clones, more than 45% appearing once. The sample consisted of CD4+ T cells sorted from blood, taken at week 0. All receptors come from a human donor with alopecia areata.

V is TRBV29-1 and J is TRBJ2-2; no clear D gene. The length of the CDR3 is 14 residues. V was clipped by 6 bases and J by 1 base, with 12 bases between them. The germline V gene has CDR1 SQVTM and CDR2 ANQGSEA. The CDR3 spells CSVRRNLNTGELFF. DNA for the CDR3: TGCAGCGTCCGAAGGAATCTGAACACCGGGGAGCTGTTTTTT.

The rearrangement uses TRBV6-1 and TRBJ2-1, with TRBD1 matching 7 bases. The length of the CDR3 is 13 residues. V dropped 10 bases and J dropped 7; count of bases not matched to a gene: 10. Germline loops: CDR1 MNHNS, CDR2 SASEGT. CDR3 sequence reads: CATILQGMNEQFF. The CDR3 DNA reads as TGTGCCACCATCTTACAGGGGATGAATGAGCAGTTCTTC.

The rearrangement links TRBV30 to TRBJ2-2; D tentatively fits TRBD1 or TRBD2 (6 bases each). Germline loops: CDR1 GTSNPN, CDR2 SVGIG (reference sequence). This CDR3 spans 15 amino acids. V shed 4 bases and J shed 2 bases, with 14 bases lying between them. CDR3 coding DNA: TGTGCCTGGACCCTTCAGGGGACTAACACCGGGGAGCTGTTTTTT. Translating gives CAWTLQGTNTGELFF.

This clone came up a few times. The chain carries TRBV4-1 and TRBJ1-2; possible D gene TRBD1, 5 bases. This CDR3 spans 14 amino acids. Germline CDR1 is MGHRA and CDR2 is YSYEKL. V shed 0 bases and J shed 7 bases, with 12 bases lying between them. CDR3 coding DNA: TGCGCCAGCAGCCAAGACGGGACTCGTATTGGCTACACCTTC. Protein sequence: CASSQDGTRIGYTF.

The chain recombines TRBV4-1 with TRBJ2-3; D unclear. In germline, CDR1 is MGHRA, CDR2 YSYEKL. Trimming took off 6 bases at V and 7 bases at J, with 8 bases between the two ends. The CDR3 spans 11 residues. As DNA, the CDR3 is TGCGCCAGCAGAAGTTGGAATACGCAGTATTTT. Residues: CASRSWNTQYF.

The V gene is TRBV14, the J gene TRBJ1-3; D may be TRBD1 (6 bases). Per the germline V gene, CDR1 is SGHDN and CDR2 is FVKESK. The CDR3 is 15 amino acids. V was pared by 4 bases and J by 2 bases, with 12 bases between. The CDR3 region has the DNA TGTGCCAGCAGCCGCACCAGGGGAGCTGGAAACACCATATATTTT. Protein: CASSRTRGAGNTIYF.

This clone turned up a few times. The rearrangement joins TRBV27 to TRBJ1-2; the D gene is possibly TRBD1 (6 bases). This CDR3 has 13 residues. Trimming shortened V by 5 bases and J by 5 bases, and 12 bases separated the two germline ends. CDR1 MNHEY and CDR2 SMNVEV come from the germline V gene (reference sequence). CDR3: CASSLKGVYGYTF. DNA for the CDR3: TGTGCCAGCAGTCTCAAGGGGGTGTATGGCTACACCTTC.

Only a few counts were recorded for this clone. The DNA for the CDR3 is TGTGCCAGCAGTTACTCGTTCTCTGGGGCCAACGTCCTGACTTTC. This translates into CASSYSFSGANVLTF. The chain joins TRBV6-5 to TRBJ2-6; D is ambiguous. V lost 0 bases to trimming and J lost 0 bases, with 3 bases between them. The CDR3 runs to 15 residues. Germline V gives CDR1 MNHEY, CDR2 SVGAGI.

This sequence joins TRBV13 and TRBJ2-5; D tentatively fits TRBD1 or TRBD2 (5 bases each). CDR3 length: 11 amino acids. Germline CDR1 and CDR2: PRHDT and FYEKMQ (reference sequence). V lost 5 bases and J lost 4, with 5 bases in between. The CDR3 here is CASSGGETQYF. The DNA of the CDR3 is TGTGCCAGCAGCGGGGGAGAGACCCAGTACTTC.